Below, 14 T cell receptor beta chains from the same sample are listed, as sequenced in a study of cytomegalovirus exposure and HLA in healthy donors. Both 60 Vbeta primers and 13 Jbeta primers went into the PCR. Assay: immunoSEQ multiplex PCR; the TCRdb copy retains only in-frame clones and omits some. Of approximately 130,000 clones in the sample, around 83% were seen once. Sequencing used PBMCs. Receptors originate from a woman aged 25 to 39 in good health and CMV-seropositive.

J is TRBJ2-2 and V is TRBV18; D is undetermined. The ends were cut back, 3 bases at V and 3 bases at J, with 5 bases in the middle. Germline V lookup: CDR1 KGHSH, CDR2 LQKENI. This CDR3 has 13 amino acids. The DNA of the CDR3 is TGTGCCAGCTCACCCCGGGACACCGGGGAGCTGTTTTTT. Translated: CASSPRDTGELFF.

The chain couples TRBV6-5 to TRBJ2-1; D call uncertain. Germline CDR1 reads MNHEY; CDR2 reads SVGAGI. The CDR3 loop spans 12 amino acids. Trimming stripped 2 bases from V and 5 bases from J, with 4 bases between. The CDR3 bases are TGTGCCAGCAGTTACATAAACAATGAGCAGTTCTTC. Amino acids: CASSYINNEQFF.

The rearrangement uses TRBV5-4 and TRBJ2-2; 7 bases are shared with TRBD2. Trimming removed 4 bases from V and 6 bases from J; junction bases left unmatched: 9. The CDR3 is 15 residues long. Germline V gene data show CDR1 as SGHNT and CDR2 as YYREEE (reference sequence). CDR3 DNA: TGTGCCAGCAGCCTTACTAGCGTGGTGTCCGGGGAGCTGTTTTTT. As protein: CASSLTSVVSGELFF. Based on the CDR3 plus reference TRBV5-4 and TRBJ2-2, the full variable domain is ETGVTQSPTHLIKTRGQQVTLRCSSQSGHNTVSWYQQALGQGPQFIFQYYREEENGRGNFPPRFSGLQFPNYSSELNVNALELDDSALYLCASSLTSVVSGELFFGEGSRLTVL.

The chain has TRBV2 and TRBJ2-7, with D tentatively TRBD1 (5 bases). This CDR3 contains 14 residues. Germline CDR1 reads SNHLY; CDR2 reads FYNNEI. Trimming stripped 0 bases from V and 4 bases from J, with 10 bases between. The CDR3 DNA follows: TGTGCCAGCAGTGAAGCGACGACAGTTTACGAGCAGTACTTC. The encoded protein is CASSEATTVYEQYF.

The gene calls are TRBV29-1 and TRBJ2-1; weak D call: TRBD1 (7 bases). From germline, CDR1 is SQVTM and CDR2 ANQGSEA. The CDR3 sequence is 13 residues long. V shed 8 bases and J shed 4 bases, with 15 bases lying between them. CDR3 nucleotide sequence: TGCAGCTTGGAGGGGGCTCTATACAATGAGCAGTTCTTC. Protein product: CSLEGALYNEQFF.

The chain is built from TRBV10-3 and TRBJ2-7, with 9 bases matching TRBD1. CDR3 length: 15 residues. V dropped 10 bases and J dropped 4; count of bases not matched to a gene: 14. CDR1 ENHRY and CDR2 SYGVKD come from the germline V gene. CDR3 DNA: TGTGCCACCTCTCCAATACCGACAGGGGGGTACGAGCAGTACTTC. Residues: CATSPIPTGGYEQYF.

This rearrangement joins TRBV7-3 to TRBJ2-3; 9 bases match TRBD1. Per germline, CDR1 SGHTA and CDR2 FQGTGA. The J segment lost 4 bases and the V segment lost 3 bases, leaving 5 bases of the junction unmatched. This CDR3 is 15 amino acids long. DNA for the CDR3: TGTGCCAGCAGCTTTGGACAGGGGTTGTCAGATACGCAGTATTTT. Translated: CASSFGQGLSDTQYF.

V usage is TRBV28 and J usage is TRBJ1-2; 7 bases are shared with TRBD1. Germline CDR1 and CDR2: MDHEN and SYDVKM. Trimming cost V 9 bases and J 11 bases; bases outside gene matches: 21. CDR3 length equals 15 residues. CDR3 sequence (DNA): TGTGCCAGTACCCTCGAGAGCACAGGGGAAAGGAGTTACACCTTC. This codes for CASTLESTGERSYTF.

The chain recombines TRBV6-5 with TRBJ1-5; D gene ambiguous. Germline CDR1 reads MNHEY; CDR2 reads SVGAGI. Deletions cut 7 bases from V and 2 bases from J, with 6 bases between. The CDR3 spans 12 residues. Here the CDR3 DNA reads TGTGCCAGCAAAGAGGGCAATCAGCCCCAGCATTTT. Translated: CASKEGNQPQHF.

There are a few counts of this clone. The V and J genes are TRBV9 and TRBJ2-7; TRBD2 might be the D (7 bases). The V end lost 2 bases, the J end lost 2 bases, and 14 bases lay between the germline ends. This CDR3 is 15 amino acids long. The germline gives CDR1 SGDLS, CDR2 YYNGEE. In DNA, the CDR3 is TGTGCCAGCAGCGTCGGGGCGGGGGCTACCTACGAGCAGTACTTC. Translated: CASSVGAGATYEQYF.

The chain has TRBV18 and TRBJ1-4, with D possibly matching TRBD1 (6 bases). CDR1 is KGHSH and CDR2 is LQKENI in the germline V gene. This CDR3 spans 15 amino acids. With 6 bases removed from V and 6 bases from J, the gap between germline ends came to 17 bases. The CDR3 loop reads CASSLAGAHDEKLFF. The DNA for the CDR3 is TGTGCCAGCTCCCTGGCGGGGGCCCATGATGAAAAACTGTTTTTT.

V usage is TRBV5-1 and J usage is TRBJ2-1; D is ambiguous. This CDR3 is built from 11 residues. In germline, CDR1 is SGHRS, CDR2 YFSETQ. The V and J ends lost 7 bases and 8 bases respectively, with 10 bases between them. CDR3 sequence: CASRAEDEQFF. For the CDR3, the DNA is TGCGCCAGCCGCGCCGAGGATGAGCAGTTCTTC. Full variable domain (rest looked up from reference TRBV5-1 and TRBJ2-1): KAGVTQTPRYLIKTRGQQVTLSCSPISGHRSVSWYQQTPGQGLQFLFEYFSETQRNKGNFPGRFSGRQFSNSRSEMNVSTLELGDSALYLCASRAEDEQFFGPGTRLTVL.

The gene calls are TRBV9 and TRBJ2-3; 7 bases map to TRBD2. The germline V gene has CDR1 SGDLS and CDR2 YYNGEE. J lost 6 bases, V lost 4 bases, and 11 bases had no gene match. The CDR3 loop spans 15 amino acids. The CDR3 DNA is TGTGCCAGCAGCCGAGATGCGGGAGTGGGGGATACGCAGTATTTT. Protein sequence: CASSRDAGVGDTQYF. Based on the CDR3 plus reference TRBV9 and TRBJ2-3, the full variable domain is DSGVTQTPKHLITATGQRVTLRCSPRSGDLSVYWYQQSLDQGLQFLIQYYNGEERAKGNILERFSAQQFPDLHSELNLSSLELGDSALYFCASSRDAGVGDTQYFGPGTRLTVL.

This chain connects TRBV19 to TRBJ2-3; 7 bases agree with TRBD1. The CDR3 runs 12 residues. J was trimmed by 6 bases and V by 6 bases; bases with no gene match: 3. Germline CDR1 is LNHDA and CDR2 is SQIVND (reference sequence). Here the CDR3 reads CASRDRRDTQYF. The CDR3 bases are TGTGCCAGTAGGGACAGGAGGGATACGCAGTATTTT.